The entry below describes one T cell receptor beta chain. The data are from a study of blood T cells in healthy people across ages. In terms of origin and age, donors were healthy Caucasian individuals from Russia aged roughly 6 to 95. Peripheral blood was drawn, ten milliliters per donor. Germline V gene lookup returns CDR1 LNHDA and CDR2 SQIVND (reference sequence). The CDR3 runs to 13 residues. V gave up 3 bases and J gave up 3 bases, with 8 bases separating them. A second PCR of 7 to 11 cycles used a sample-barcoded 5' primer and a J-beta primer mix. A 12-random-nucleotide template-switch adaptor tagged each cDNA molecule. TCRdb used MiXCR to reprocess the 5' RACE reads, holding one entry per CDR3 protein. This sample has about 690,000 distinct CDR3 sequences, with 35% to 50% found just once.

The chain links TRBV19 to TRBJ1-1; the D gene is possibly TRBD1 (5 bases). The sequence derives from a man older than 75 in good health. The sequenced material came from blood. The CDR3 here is CASSIPRDTEAFF. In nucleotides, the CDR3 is TGTGCCAGTAGTATCCCCAGGGACACTGAAGCTTTCTTT.